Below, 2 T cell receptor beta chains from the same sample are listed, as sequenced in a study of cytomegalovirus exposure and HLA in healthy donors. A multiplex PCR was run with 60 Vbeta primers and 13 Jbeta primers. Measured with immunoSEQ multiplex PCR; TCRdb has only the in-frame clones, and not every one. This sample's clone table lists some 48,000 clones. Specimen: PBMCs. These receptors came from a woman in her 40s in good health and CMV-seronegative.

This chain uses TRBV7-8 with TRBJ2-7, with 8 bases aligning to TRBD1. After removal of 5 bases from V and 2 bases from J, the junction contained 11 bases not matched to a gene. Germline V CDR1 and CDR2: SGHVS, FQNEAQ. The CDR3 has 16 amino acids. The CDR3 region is CASSPVPGQAAYEQYF. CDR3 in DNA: TGTGCCAGCAGCCCAGTCCCGGGACAGGCTGCCTACGAGCAGTACTTC.

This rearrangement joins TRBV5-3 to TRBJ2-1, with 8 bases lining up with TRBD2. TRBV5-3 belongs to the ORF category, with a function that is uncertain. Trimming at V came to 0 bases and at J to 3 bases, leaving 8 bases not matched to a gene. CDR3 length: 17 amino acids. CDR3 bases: TGTGCCAGAAGCTTGGAAGGAGTAGCGGGGCTCTACAATGAGCAGTTCTTC. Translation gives CARSLEGVAGLYNEQFF.